A selection of T cell receptor beta chains follows, all from one sample in a study of T cells after yellow fever vaccination. TCRdb re-called the 5' RACE reads with MiXCR, one entry per CDR3 protein. Among roughly 400,000 distinct CDR3 sequences listed, approximately 18% were seen once. Sample: PBMCs, taken before the yellow fever booster vaccination. These receptors all come from a young man who received the YFV17D yellow fever vaccine. Each CDR3 is given with its conserved first and last residue. A D gene is named only where the DNA matches it firmly. Clone size is given for some rows only: seen once, a few or many times, or a class if the clone is expanded.

cdr3_nt: TGTGCCAGCAGCCCCCTAGCGGGGGACTTCACTAGCACAGATACGCAGTATTTT
cdr3_aa: CASSPLAGDFTSTDTQYF
clone_size: .
v_call: TRBV13
j_call: TRBJ2-3
d_call: TRBD2

cdr3_nt: TGCGCCAGCAGCCCTCTCCCGCAGAGCGGGGGTGATACGCAGTATTTT
cdr3_aa: CASSPLPQSGGDTQYF
clone_size: few
v_call: TRBV4-3
j_call: TRBJ2-3
d_call: TRBD2

cdr3_nt: TGCAGTGCTAGAGAGCCGTATCAAGAGACCCAGTACTTC
cdr3_aa: CSAREPYQETQYF
clone_size: .
v_call: TRBV20-1
j_call: TRBJ2-5
d_call: .

cdr3_nt: TGTGCCACCAGGGGGACAGGGGGACCCACCGGGGAGCTGTTTTTT
cdr3_aa: CATRGTGGPTGELFF
clone_size: .
v_call: TRBV15
j_call: TRBJ2-2
d_call: TRBD1

cdr3_nt: TGTGCCAGCAGTTTAGCGTGGGCGGAGAATTCACCCCTCCACTTT
cdr3_aa: CASSLAWAENSPLHF
clone_size: few
v_call: TRBV12-3/TRBV12-4
j_call: TRBJ1-6
d_call: .

cdr3_nt: TGTGCCAGCAGCATGAGACTAGCGGGGGTACTCACAGATACGCAGTATTTT
cdr3_aa: CASSMRLAGVLTDTQYF
clone_size: few
v_call: TRBV7-9
j_call: TRBJ2-3
d_call: TRBD2

cdr3_nt: TGCGCCAGCAGCTTGGACGGGACAGGGGTCTGGAACGGCTACACCTTC
cdr3_aa: CASSLDGTGVWNGYTF
clone_size: few
v_call: TRBV5-1
j_call: TRBJ1-2
d_call: TRBD1

cdr3_nt: TGTGCCAGCAGTTACCGGTTGGGGGAGACCCAGTACTTC
cdr3_aa: CASSYRLGETQYF
clone_size: few
v_call: TRBV6-5
j_call: TRBJ2-5
d_call: .

cdr3_nt: TGTGCCAGCTCACGAACAGCCAGAGATGAAGCTTTCTTT
cdr3_aa: CASSRTARDEAFF
clone_size: few
v_call: TRBV7-3
j_call: TRBJ1-1
d_call: .

cdr3_nt: TGCAGCGTGAGTACCACAGATACGCAGTATTTT
cdr3_aa: CSVSTTDTQYF
clone_size: few
v_call: TRBV29-1
j_call: TRBJ2-3
d_call: .

cdr3_nt: TGTGCCAGCAGTCCATACATAGCCCCTGGGGCCAACGTCCTGACTTTC
cdr3_aa: CASSPYIAPGANVLTF
clone_size: .
v_call: TRBV3-1
j_call: TRBJ2-6
d_call: .

cdr3_nt: TGTGCCACCAGCAGAGACAGGCGAGAAAAACTGTTTTTT
cdr3_aa: CATSRDRREKLFF
clone_size: .
v_call: TRBV15
j_call: TRBJ1-4
d_call: .

cdr3_nt: TGCGCCAGCAGCCCTGGGGTAGCGGGGGGGCCGGATACGCAGTATTTT
cdr3_aa: CASSPGVAGGPDTQYF
clone_size: .
v_call: TRBV5-1
j_call: TRBJ2-3
d_call: TRBD2

cdr3_nt: TGCGCCAGCAGCCAAGATAAAGGCTTCAGCTCTGGAAACACCATATATTTT
cdr3_aa: CASSQDKGFSSGNTIYF
clone_size: few
v_call: TRBV4-1
j_call: TRBJ1-3
d_call: .

cdr3_nt: TGTGCCAGCAGTTCCGGGACTAGCGGGGGGGCACGTGAGCAGTTCTTC
cdr3_aa: CASSSGTSGGAREQFF
clone_size: few
v_call: TRBV6-2/TRBV6-3
j_call: TRBJ2-1
d_call: TRBD2

cdr3_nt: TGCGCCAGCAGCCAAGAAAGGGGGGGAATATATGAGCAGTTCTTC
cdr3_aa: CASSQERGGIYEQFF
clone_size: .
v_call: TRBV4-1
j_call: TRBJ2-1
d_call: .

cdr3_nt: TGTGCCAGCAGTTGGGGAGGGGGACAGCCCCAGCATTTT
cdr3_aa: CASSWGGGQPQHF
clone_size: many
v_call: TRBV12-3/TRBV12-4
j_call: TRBJ1-5
d_call: .

cdr3_nt: TGTGCCAGCAGCCGACAGGGTGCTAACTATGGCTACACCTTC
cdr3_aa: CASSRQGANYGYTF
clone_size: few
v_call: TRBV6-5
j_call: TRBJ1-2
d_call: TRBD1

cdr3_nt: TGTGCCAGCAGTTACTCCCCGTCTGATGAGCAGTTCTTC
cdr3_aa: CASSYSPSDEQFF
clone_size: .
v_call: TRBV6-5
j_call: TRBJ2-1
d_call: .

cdr3_nt: TGCAGTGCTAGAAGAGCGGCTAGCACAGATACGCAGTATTTT
cdr3_aa: CSARRAASTDTQYF
clone_size: few
v_call: TRBV20-1
j_call: TRBJ2-3
d_call: .

cdr3_nt: TGTGCCAGCAGGGGACAGGGGAATGAGCAGTTCTTC
cdr3_aa: CASRGQGNEQFF
clone_size: .
v_call: TRBV2
j_call: TRBJ2-1
d_call: TRBD1

cdr3_nt: TGTGCCAGCAGACCCCGGACCGTTTCCACCGGGGAGCTGTTTTTT
cdr3_aa: CASRPRTVSTGELFF
clone_size: .
v_call: TRBV11-2
j_call: TRBJ2-2
d_call: .

cdr3_nt: TGCAGTGCGGCGGGGGGATATTTGCGAGAGACCCAGTACTTC
cdr3_aa: CSAAGGYLRETQYF
clone_size: many
v_call: TRBV20-1
j_call: TRBJ2-5
d_call: TRBD2

cdr3_nt: TGCGCCAGCAGCTTGGGAGACAGCGTACGGCAGGAGCTGTTTTTT
cdr3_aa: CASSLGDSVRQELFF
clone_size: .
v_call: TRBV5-1
j_call: TRBJ2-2
d_call: .

cdr3_nt: TGTGCCAGCAGCGAGCAGGGGACGTACTATGGCTACACCTTC
cdr3_aa: CASSEQGTYYGYTF
clone_size: few
v_call: TRBV12-3/TRBV12-4
j_call: TRBJ1-2
d_call: .

cdr3_nt: TGTGCCAGCAGTTTGACCTCAAGCTCCTACGAGCAGTACTTC
cdr3_aa: CASSLTSSSYEQYF
clone_size: once
v_call: TRBV12-3/TRBV12-4
j_call: TRBJ2-7
d_call: .

cdr3_nt: TGCGCCAGCAATGAGGCGGGACAGATGAACTATGGCTACACCTTC
cdr3_aa: CASNEAGQMNYGYTF
clone_size: few
v_call: TRBV5-1
j_call: TRBJ1-2
d_call: TRBD1

cdr3_nt: TGCAGTGCCGCCCTACAGCCCTGGAATTCACCCCTCCACTTT
cdr3_aa: CSAALQPWNSPLHF
clone_size: .
v_call: TRBV20-1
j_call: TRBJ1-6
d_call: .

cdr3_nt: TGTGCCAGCAGCCTCGGGGGAGTCCACTATGGCTACACCTTC
cdr3_aa: CASSLGGVHYGYTF
clone_size: few
v_call: TRBV7-9
j_call: TRBJ1-2
d_call: .

cdr3_nt: TGTGCCAGCAGTCAGCGGACAGGGGTCGAGCAGTACTTC
cdr3_aa: CASSQRTGVEQYF
clone_size: .
v_call: TRBV6-5
j_call: TRBJ2-7
d_call: TRBD1

cdr3_nt: TGTGCCACCCGCATTCTCCCGGCTGGAGTGGGAGGTGAAGCTTTCTTT
cdr3_aa: CATRILPAGVGGEAFF
clone_size: .
v_call: TRBV7-6
j_call: TRBJ1-1
d_call: .

cdr3_nt: TGTGCCAGCAGTTTAATCCCCTTAGCCAAAAACATTCAGTACTTC
cdr3_aa: CASSLIPLAKNIQYF
clone_size: many
v_call: TRBV27
j_call: TRBJ2-4
d_call: .

cdr3_nt: TGCAGTGCTCCGGTCGCAAGGGGATCACCCCTCCACTTT
cdr3_aa: CSAPVARGSPLHF
clone_size: few
v_call: TRBV20-1
j_call: TRBJ1-6
d_call: .

cdr3_nt: TGTGCCAGCAGCCCTGGGAGGGTGGTGACGGAGACCCAGTACTTC
cdr3_aa: CASSPGRVVTETQYF
clone_size: few
v_call: TRBV7-9
j_call: TRBJ2-5
d_call: TRBD2

cdr3_nt: TGCAGTGTTCCCGACAGCACTAATGAAAAACTGTTTTTT
cdr3_aa: CSVPDSTNEKLFF
clone_size: .
v_call: TRBV20-1
j_call: TRBJ1-4
d_call: .

cdr3_nt: TGCGCCAGCAGCGCCCAAGGGTACACATCTGATACGCAGTATTTT
cdr3_aa: CASSAQGYTSDTQYF
clone_size: few
v_call: TRBV4-1
j_call: TRBJ2-3
d_call: .

cdr3_nt: TGCGCCAGCAGCTTGGTGGTAGGCTCCTACAATGAGCAGTTCTTC
cdr3_aa: CASSLVVGSYNEQFF
clone_size: many
v_call: TRBV5-1
j_call: TRBJ2-1
d_call: .

cdr3_nt: TGTGCCAGCAGACAGGTTCATGGCTACACCTTC
cdr3_aa: CASRQVHGYTF
clone_size: .
v_call: TRBV28
j_call: TRBJ1-2
d_call: .

cdr3_nt: TGCAGTGCCACGGGACAGGGGACGGATACGCAGTATTTT
cdr3_aa: CSATGQGTDTQYF
clone_size: .
v_call: TRBV20-1
j_call: TRBJ2-3
d_call: TRBD1

cdr3_nt: TGCGCCAGCAGCCCAAGACAGAGCTCTGGGGCCAACGTCCTGACTTTC
cdr3_aa: CASSPRQSSGANVLTF
clone_size: many
v_call: TRBV5-1
j_call: TRBJ2-6
d_call: .

cdr3_nt: TGTGCCAGCCGAGGATTCGGTTGGGGGGCCCAGCATTTT
cdr3_aa: CASRGFGWGAQHF
clone_size: few
v_call: TRBV27
j_call: TRBJ1-5
d_call: .

cdr3_nt: TGTGCCAGCAGCCAAGGGGACAGCTCTGGAAACACCATATATTTT
cdr3_aa: CASSQGDSSGNTIYF
clone_size: .
v_call: TRBV11-2
j_call: TRBJ1-3
d_call: TRBD1

cdr3_nt: TGTGCCAGCAGCTTTTGGGCAGAAAGTGAAGCTTTCTTT
cdr3_aa: CASSFWAESEAFF
clone_size: many
v_call: TRBV7-9
j_call: TRBJ1-1
d_call: .

cdr3_nt: TGTGCCACTAGGGGTAGCTCCTACAATGAGCAGTTCTTC
cdr3_aa: CATRGSSYNEQFF
clone_size: .
v_call: TRBV24-1
j_call: TRBJ2-1
d_call: .

cdr3_nt: TGTGCCAGCAGTTTAAAGGAGGTGTGGGGTGAGCAGTTCTTC
cdr3_aa: CASSLKEVWGEQFF
clone_size: .
v_call: TRBV27
j_call: TRBJ2-1
d_call: .

cdr3_nt: TGTGCCAGCAGTCCCTTCTGGGGGTACGAGCAGTACTTC
cdr3_aa: CASSPFWGYEQYF
clone_size: few
v_call: TRBV27
j_call: TRBJ2-7
d_call: .

cdr3_nt: TGCGCCAGCAGCGTCCGGGACAGGGCGAAAGATACGCAGTATTTT
cdr3_aa: CASSVRDRAKDTQYF
clone_size: .
v_call: TRBV4-3
j_call: TRBJ2-3
d_call: TRBD1

cdr3_nt: TGTGCCAGCAGCCGGACAGCCTACGCAGAGACCCAGTACTTC
cdr3_aa: CASSRTAYAETQYF
clone_size: .
v_call: TRBV6-5
j_call: TRBJ2-5
d_call: .

cdr3_nt: TGTGCCAGCAGCTTAGTCCCCAATGAGCAGTTCTTC
cdr3_aa: CASSLVPNEQFF
clone_size: few
v_call: TRBV11-3
j_call: TRBJ2-1
d_call: .

cdr3_nt: TGTGCCAGCAGCCAAAGGGGAATGGGAGAGACCCAGTACTTC
cdr3_aa: CASSQRGMGETQYF
clone_size: once
v_call: TRBV3-1
j_call: TRBJ2-5
d_call: .

cdr3_nt: TGTGCCAGCAGCCAAGATGGGCCAGCTTCCTACAATGAGCAGTTCTTC
cdr3_aa: CASSQDGPASYNEQFF
clone_size: .
v_call: TRBV3-1
j_call: TRBJ2-1
d_call: .

cdr3_nt: TGTGCCAGCAGCCCTGGGACAGGAAGAGGCTACACCTTC
cdr3_aa: CASSPGTGRGYTF
clone_size: many
v_call: TRBV7-2
j_call: TRBJ1-2
d_call: TRBD1

cdr3_nt: TGTGCCAGCCGACCTAAAGGTGTCTATGGCTACACCTTC
cdr3_aa: CASRPKGVYGYTF
clone_size: few
v_call: TRBV28
j_call: TRBJ1-2
d_call: .